The 21 T cell receptor beta chains reported below all come from one sample, sequenced in a study of blood T cell repertoires in COVID-19. Sequencing was performed with immunoSEQ multiplex PCR; in TCRdb, only in-frame clones are kept and a portion is missing. This table holds a few hundred thousand clones, around 91% found once. Sequenced material: PBMCs or T cells enriched from blood (not recorded which). The receptors here all came from a young woman with acute COVID-19.

V and J are TRBV19 and TRBJ2-3, with 7 bases fitting TRBD2. V gave up 7 bases and J gave up 4 bases; unmatched junction bases: 5. Germline lookup yields CDR1 LNHDA and CDR2 SQIVND (reference sequence). CDR3 size: 13 residues. The DNA of the CDR3 is TGTGCCAGTACGGCGGGAGTCGCAGATACGCAGTATTTT. This sequence encodes CASTAGVADTQYF. Looking up the rest from reference TRBV19 and TRBJ2-3 gives the full variable domain: DGGITQSPKYLFRKEGQNVTLSCEQNLNHDAMYWYRQDPGQGLRLIYYSQIVNDFQKGDIAEGYSVSREKKESFPLTVTSAQKNPTAFYLCASTAGVADTQYFGPGTRLTVL.

This chain joins TRBV29-1 and TRBJ2-3; TRBD2 agrees at 13 bases. The CDR3 is made up of 16 amino acids. Germline CDR1 SQVTM, CDR2 ANQGSEA. V shed 5 bases, J shed 7 bases, and the junction held 12 bases outside the gene matches. CDR3 nucleotide sequence: TGCAGCGTTACTTCACTAGCGGGAGGGCCGGTGAATACGCAGTATTTT. Translation: CSVTSLAGGPVNTQYF.

This clone was observed a handful of times. The identical CDR3 is also encoded by other nucleotide sequences in the sample. The J gene is TRBJ1-2, the V gene TRBV5-1; weak D call: TRBD1 (6 bases). CDR1 SGHRS and CDR2 YFSETQ come from the germline V gene. Trimming took 4 bases from V and 4 from J, leaving 14 bases between them. The CDR3 has 14 residues. CDR3 in amino acids: CASSPGGASYGYTF. The CDR3 DNA reads TGCGCCAGCAGCCCGGGGGGGGCAAGCTATGGCTACACCTTC. The entire variable domain, with the rest obtained from reference TRBV5-1 and TRBJ1-2, is as follows: KAGVTQTPRYLIKTRGQQVTLSCSPISGHRSVSWYQQTPGQGLQFLFEYFSETQRNKGNFPGRFSGRQFSNSRSEMNVSTLELGDSALYLCASSPGGASYGYTFGSGTRLTVV.

J is TRBJ1-5 and V is TRBV6-5, with D unresolved. Germline V gene data show CDR1 as MNHEY and CDR2 as SVGAGI. CDR3 length: 13 amino acids. V lost 7 bases and J lost 0, with 7 bases in between. Here the CDR3 DNA reads TGTGCCAGCACCACTTATAGCAATCAGCCCCAGCATTTT. Translated: CASTTYSNQPQHF.

The chain uses TRBV21-1 and TRBJ2-7; the table's D gene call, TRBD1, was not cross checked with the DNA. TRBV21-1 is a listed pseudogene. The CDR3 has 15 residues. DNA of the CDR3: TGTGCCAGCAGCAAAGCTAAGGGGTTGGCCTACGAGCAGTACTTC. It yields the protein CASSKAKGLAYEQYF.

J is TRBJ2-5 and V is TRBV2; D gene ambiguous. Trimming left V 7 bases short and J 1 base short, with 10 bases between. Germline V CDR1 and CDR2: SNHLY, FYNNEI. The CDR3 has 13 amino acids. DNA for the CDR3: TGTGCCAGCATCGGTAACAGCCAAGAGACCCAGTACTTC. It yields the protein CASIGNSQETQYF.

The chain couples TRBV19 to TRBJ2-1; D is undetermined. The germline CDR1 and CDR2 sequences are LNHDA and SQIVND (reference sequence). This CDR3 is 13 amino acids long. V was pared by 3 bases and J by 5 bases, with 8 bases between. CDR3 loop: CASSMSLNNEQFF. CDR3 in DNA: TGTGCCAGTAGTATGAGTCTGAACAATGAGCAGTTCTTC.

The chain combines TRBV24-1 with TRBJ1-4; 7 bases line up with TRBD1. CDR1 and CDR2 (germline): KGHDR, SFDVKD. J was trimmed by 4 bases and V by 6 bases; bases with no gene match: 4. The CDR3 consists of 14 residues. The CDR3 reads CATSSGGGNEKLFF. The DNA for the CDR3 is TGTGCCACCAGTTCAGGGGGAGGTAATGAAAAACTGTTTTTT.

The rearrangement uses TRBV7-9 and TRBJ1-4; tentatively, D is TRBD1 (5 bases). The CDR3 runs 18 residues. Germline assignment: CDR1 SEHNR and CDR2 FQNEAQ (reference sequence). Trimming removed 5 bases at V and 0 bases at J, with 19 bases between. The CDR3 protein is CASSPQEGGIATNEKLFF. In DNA form, the CDR3 reads TGTGCCAGCAGCCCACAGGAGGGAGGAATCGCAACTAATGAAAAACTGTTTTTT. Together with reference TRBV7-9 and TRBJ1-4, the CDR3 gives the full variable domain: DTGVSQNPRHKITKRGQNVTFRCDPISEHNRLYWYRQTLGQGPEFLTYFQNEAQLEKSRLLSDRFSAERPKGSFSTLEIQRTEQGDSAMYLCASSPQEGGIATNEKLFFGSGTQLSVL.

J is TRBJ2-5 and V is TRBV24-1; TRBD2 aligns across 11 bases. With 4 bases clipped from V and 1 base from J, the junction kept 4 bases outside the gene matches. Germline assignment: CDR1 KGHDR and CDR2 SFDVKD. The CDR3 runs to 16 residues. In nucleotides, the CDR3 is TGTGCCACCAGTGACCCCGGGACTAGCGGCCAAGAGACCCAGTACTTC. This encodes CATSDPGTSGQETQYF.

This chain connects TRBV5-6 to TRBJ2-1; no definite D call. Germline V lookup: CDR1 SGHDT, CDR2 YYEEEE. Trimming left V 3 bases short and J 0 bases short, with 10 bases between. This CDR3 is built from 15 residues. The DNA for the CDR3 is TGTGCCAGCAGCTCCCAGTACAGCTCCTACAATGAGCAGTTCTTC. Its translation: CASSSQYSSYNEQFF.

The sample holds one count of this clone. J is TRBJ1-1 and V is TRBV3-1 (or the pseudogene TRBV3-2), with D perhaps matching TRBD1 (5 bases). The V end was cut by 2 bases, the J end by 1 base, with 17 bases between. This CDR3 is 17 amino acids long. The germline CDR1 and CDR2 sequences are LGHDT and YNNKEL (reference sequence). In DNA, the CDR3 is TGTGCCAGCAGCCAATGGTCGGACACCAGTCAGAACACTGAAGCTTTCTTT. This gives the protein CASSQWSDTSQNTEAFF.

The chain carries TRBV6-2 or TRBV6-3 and TRBJ2-1, with a tentative D call TRBD2 (5 bases). The V end was cut by 0 bases, the J end by 3 bases, with 9 bases between. This CDR3 has 15 residues. Germline values: CDR1 MNHEY, CDR2 SVGEGT. The chain's CDR3 is CASSYSGSGYNEQFF. CDR3 coding DNA: TGTGCCAGCAGTTACTCTGGAAGCGGCTACAATGAGCAGTTCTTC.

To note about this clone: Compared with germline, one end of the junction differs, possibly owing to a read error. This sequence joins TRBV19 and TRBJ1-2; possible D gene TRBD1, 6 bases. The CDR3 totals 11 residues. Germline V gene sequence: CDR1 LNHDA, CDR2 SQIVND (reference sequence). As DNA, the CDR3 is TGTGCCAGTATACGGGACAAACGATCACACTTC. Encoded protein: CASIRDKRSHF.

This chain uses TRBV4-1 with TRBJ1-5; 12 bases match TRBD1. From germline, CDR1 is MGHRA and CDR2 YSYEKL. The CDR3 is 16 amino acids. Trimming cost V 0 bases and J 5 bases; bases outside gene matches: 2. The DNA of the CDR3 is TGCGCCAGCAGCCAAGATGGGACAGGGGGCTATCAGCCCCAGCATTTT. Translating it yields CASSQDGTGGYQPQHF.

The CDR3 DNA reads as TGTGCCAGCAGCGTCCCACTAGACCGAAGTGGGGCCAACGTCCTGACTTTC. It specifies CASSVPLDRSGANVLTF. V usage is TRBV9 and J usage is TRBJ2-6; a weak D match, TRBD2 (5 bases). Trimming stripped 2 bases from V and 3 bases from J, with 15 bases between. The CDR3 runs 17 residues. Per germline, CDR1 SGDLS and CDR2 YYNGEE.

This clone was counted a single time. This chain connects TRBV10-2 to TRBJ1-2; possible D gene TRBD1, 6 bases. This CDR3 comprises 13 residues. Trimming took 2 bases from V and 3 from J, leaving 7 bases between them. Germline CDR1 reads WSHSY; CDR2 reads SAAADI. The CDR3 region has the DNA TGCGCCAGCAGTGAGAGGACAGACTATGGCTACACCTTC. It specifies CASSERTDYGYTF.

V and J are TRBV24-1 and TRBJ2-5; D perhaps matches TRBD1 (5 bases). The CDR3 has 13 residues. Trimming left V 3 bases short and J 13 bases short, with 17 bases between. CDR1 and CDR2 (germline): KGHDR, SFDVKD. The CDR3 region is CATSDRVSTARYF. The CDR3 coding sequence is TGTGCCACCAGTGATAGGGTGTCGACAGCGAGGTACTTC.

The V and J genes are TRBV2 and TRBJ2-7, with TRBD1 matching 9 bases. The CDR3 consists of 15 residues. V shed 1 base and J 4 bases; nucleotides not matched to a gene: 5. Germline CDR1 reads SNHLY; CDR2 reads FYNNEI. CDR3: CASSEVTGGRYEQYF. The DNA of the CDR3 is TGTGCCAGCAGTGAAGTTACAGGGGGCAGATACGAGCAGTACTTC.

This chain links TRBV4-1 with TRBJ2-7; D gene ambiguous. Germline assignment: CDR1 MGHRA and CDR2 YSYEKL. The CDR3 has 13 residues. With 0 bases removed from V and 2 bases from J, the gap between germline ends came to 5 bases. The CDR3, as DNA: TGCGCCAGCAGCCAAGAGCAGGCCTACGAGCAGTACTTC. Protein sequence: CASSQEQAYEQYF.

The chain couples TRBV19 to TRBJ1-1; D is unresolved. The V gene's germline CDR1 is LNHDA and CDR2 SQIVND (reference sequence). Between the trimmed V and J ends, which lost 4 bases and 11 bases, there was a span of 14 bases. This CDR3 comprises 12 residues. CDR3: CASSTLRADAFF. The CDR3 nucleotides are TGTGCCAGTAGTACCCTGCGGGCCGACGCTTTCTTT. Supplemented by reference TRBV19 and TRBJ1-1, the full variable domain reads DGGITQSPKYLFRKEGQNVTLSCEQNLNHDAMYWYRQDPGQGLRLIYYSQIVNDFQKGDIAEGYSVSREKKESFPLTVTSAQKNPTAFYLCASSTLRADAFFGQGTRLTVV.